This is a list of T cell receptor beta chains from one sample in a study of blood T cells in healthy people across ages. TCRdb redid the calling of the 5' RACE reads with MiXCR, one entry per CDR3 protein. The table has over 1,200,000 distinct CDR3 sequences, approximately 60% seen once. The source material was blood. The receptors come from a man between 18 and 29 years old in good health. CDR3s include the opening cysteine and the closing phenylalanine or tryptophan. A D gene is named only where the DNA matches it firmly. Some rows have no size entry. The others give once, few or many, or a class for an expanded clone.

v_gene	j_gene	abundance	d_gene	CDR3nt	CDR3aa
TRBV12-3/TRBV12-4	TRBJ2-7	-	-	TGTGCCGGCAGTTGGGTGAACAGTTACGAGCAGTACTTC	CAGSWVNSYEQYF
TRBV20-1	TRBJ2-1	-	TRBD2	TGCAGTGCCCCCCCTCCTCTCTTGTTTAGCGGGGACTACAATGAGCAGTTCTTC	CSAPPPLLFSGDYNEQFF
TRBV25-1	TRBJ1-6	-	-	TGTGCCAGCACCCAGGACGGAACAGATTCACCCCTCCACTTT	CASTQDGTDSPLHF
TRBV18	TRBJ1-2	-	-	TGTGCCAGCTCACCACGTTCAAGGGACTCCTACACCTTC	CASSPRSRDSYTF
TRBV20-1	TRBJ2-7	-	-	TGCAGTGCTAGAGATCACCGATACGAGCAGTACTTC	CSARDHRYEQYF
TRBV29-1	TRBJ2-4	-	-	TGCAGCGAACGACACGGGGGCATTCAGTACTTC	CSERHGGIQYF
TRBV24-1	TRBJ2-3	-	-	TGTGCCACCAGTGATTTGAGGGATCGCACAGATACGCAGTATTTT	CATSDLRDRTDTQYF
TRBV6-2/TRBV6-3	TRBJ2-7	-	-	TGTGCCAGCAGTAACAACCAACTCTACGAGCAGTACTTC	CASSNNQLYEQYF
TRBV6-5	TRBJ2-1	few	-	TGTGCCAGCAGTTACGGGACTCACAATGAGCAGTTCTTC	CASSYGTHNEQFF
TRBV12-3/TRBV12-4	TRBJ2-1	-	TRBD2	TGTGCCAGCAGTTTTCGGCGGGAGTTTTCAAATGAGCAGTTCTTC	CASSFRREFSNEQFF
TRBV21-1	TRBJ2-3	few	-	TGTGCCAGCAGCAAAGTTAGACAGCCAAGCACAGATACGCAGTATTTT	CASSKVRQPSTDTQYF
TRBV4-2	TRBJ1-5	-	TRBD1	TGTGCCAGCAGCCAAGATTGGACAGGGAGGGATCAGCCCCAGCATTTT	CASSQDWTGRDQPQHF
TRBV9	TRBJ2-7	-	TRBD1	TGTTCCAGCAGCGTAGGTGGGACAGGGGTGAACGAGCAGTACTTC	CSSSVGGTGVNEQYF
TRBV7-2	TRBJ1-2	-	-	TGTGCCAGCAGCCTAGTGGAGGGGGGCTATGGCTACACCTTC	CASSLVEGGYGYTF
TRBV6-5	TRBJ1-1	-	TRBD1	TGTGCCAGCAGTTACGACAGGGTGAACACTGAAGCTTTCTTT	CASSYDRVNTEAFF
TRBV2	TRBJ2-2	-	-	TGTGCCAGCAGAGGGACGACAAACACCGGGGAGCTGTTTTTT	CASRGTTNTGELFF
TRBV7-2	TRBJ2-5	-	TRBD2	TGTGCCAGCAGCTTAGTAGACGGCGGGAGCCGCCCCAATGAGCAGTACTTC	CASSLVDGGSRPNEQYF
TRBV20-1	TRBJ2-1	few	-	TGCAGTGCTAGAGGGGGGGTCATCTACAATGAGCAGTTCTTC	CSARGGVIYNEQFF
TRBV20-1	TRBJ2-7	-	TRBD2	TGCAGTGCTAGAGATCCAGCGGGAGTATTCGAGCAGTACTTC	CSARDPAGVFEQYF
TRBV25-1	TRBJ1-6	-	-	TGTGCCAGCAGTGAAGCGGGCCTTAATTCACCCCTCCACTTT	CASSEAGLNSPLHF
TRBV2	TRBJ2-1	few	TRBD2	TGTGCCAGCAGTGGGCTAGCGGGGAGGTACAATGAGCAGTTCTTC	CASSGLAGRYNEQFF
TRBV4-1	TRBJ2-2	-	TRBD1	TGCGCCAGCAGCCAAGCCTCCGGGACAGCAAACACCGGGGAGCTGTTTTTT	CASSQASGTANTGELFF
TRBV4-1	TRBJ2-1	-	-	TGCGCCAGCAGCCAAGAGGGGGTCCCTTCCTACAATGAGCAGTTCTTC	CASSQEGVPSYNEQFF
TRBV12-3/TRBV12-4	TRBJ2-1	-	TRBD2	TGTGCCAGCAGCCCCGGACTAGTGGCATACAATGAGCAGTTCTTC	CASSPGLVAYNEQFF
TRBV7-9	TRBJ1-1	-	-	TGTGCCAGCAGCCTCGAACTCGGTCCTAACACTGAAGCTTTCTTT	CASSLELGPNTEAFF
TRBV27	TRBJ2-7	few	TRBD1	TGTGCCAGCAGTTTCACTACAGGGGTATACGAGCAGTACTTC	CASSFTTGVYEQYF
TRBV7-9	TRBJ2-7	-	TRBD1	TGTGCCAGCAGCCCCAGGGACAGTCTTCACTACGAGCAGTACTTC	CASSPRDSLHYEQYF
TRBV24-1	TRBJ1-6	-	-	TGTGCCACCAGTGATTTGTCCAGGGTCGCTTCACCCCTCCACTTT	CATSDLSRVASPLHF
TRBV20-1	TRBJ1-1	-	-	TGCAGTGCTAGACCCTGGGCAGGGGTGGACACTGAAGCTTTCTTT	CSARPWAGVDTEAFF
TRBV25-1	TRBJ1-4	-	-	TGTGCCAGCAGTGAATGGTCGGATGAAAAACTGTTTTTT	CASSEWSDEKLFF
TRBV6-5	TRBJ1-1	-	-	TGTGCCAGCAGTCAAGGGCCCTCAGCGAACACTGAAGCTTTCTTT	CASSQGPSANTEAFF
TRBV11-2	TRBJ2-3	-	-	TGTGCCAGCAGCCATTACGTCGATACAAACACAGATACGCAGTATTTT	CASSHYVDTNTDTQYF
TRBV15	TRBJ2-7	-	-	TGTGCCACCAGCAGAGAGGCGGACTACGAGCAGTACTTC	CATSREADYEQYF
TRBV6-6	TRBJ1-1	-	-	TGTGCCAGCAGTTTCCGACAGTTGAACACTGAAGCTTTCTTT	CASSFRQLNTEAFF
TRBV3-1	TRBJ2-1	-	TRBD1	TGTGCCAGCAGCCAACCGGGACAGGACAATGAGCAGTTCTTC	CASSQPGQDNEQFF
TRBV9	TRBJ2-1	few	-	TGTGCCAGCAGCGCCGGAGGGGGGGATGAGCAGTTCTTC	CASSAGGGDEQFF
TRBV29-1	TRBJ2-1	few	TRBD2	TGCAGCGTTGTAACTAGCGGGAGGAATGAGCAGTTCTTC	CSVVTSGRNEQFF
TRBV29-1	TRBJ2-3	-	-	TGCAGCGGATTATTTGCTAGCACAGATACGCAGTATTTT	CSGLFASTDTQYF
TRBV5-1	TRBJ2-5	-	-	TGCGCCAGCAGCTTGGCCGGGGACGTGGAGACCCAGTACTTC	CASSLAGDVETQYF
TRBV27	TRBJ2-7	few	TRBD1	TGTGCCAGCAGTCAGGGGACAGGGGGGGAGCAGTACTTC	CASSQGTGGEQYF
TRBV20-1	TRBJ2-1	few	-	TGCAGTGCTAGAAGGTGGGACAATGAGCAGTTCTTC	CSARRWDNEQFF
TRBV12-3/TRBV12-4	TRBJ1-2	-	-	TGTGCCAGCAGCCCAACAGGGTATCACTATGGCTACACCTTC	CASSPTGYHYGYTF
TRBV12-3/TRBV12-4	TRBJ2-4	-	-	TGTGCCAGCTCCGAGGACTCCGGTCCTTCCAAAAGCATTCAGTACTTC	CASSEDSGPSKSIQYF
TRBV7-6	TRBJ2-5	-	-	TGTGCCAGCAGCCAATTCCGAGAGGGGCGGGAGACCCAGTACTTC	CASSQFREGRETQYF
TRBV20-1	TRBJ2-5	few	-	TGCAGTGCCCCGACGGACAACACGATAAGGACCCAGTACTTC	CSAPTDNTIRTQYF
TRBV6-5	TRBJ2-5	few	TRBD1	TGTGCCAGCAGTTGGACAGGGGATGGAGAGACCCAGTACTTC	CASSWTGDGETQYF
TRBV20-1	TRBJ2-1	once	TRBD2	TGCAGTGCTAGCTTGGGACTAGCGGTCTACAATGAGCAGTTCTTC	CSASLGLAVYNEQFF
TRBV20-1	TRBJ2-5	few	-	TGCAGTGCTGGGGGGAGCGGACAAGAGACCCAGTACTTC	CSAGGSGQETQYF
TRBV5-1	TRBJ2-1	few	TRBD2	TGCGCCAGCAGCTTGACTAGCGGAACCTGGTATGAGCAGTTCTTC	CASSLTSGTWYEQFF
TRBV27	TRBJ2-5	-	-	TGTGCCAGCGGGGGTGGCCTGGGTCTGGTGGAGACCCAGTACTTC	CASGGGLGLVETQYF
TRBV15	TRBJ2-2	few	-	TGTGCCACCAGCATCCCATTAACATCGACCGGGGAGCTGTTTTTT	CATSIPLTSTGELFF